Listed here are 6 T cell receptor beta chains from one sample, sequenced in a study of T cell repertoires in cytomegalovirus infection. TCRdb re-called the reads through MiXCR, storing one row per CDR3 protein. The sample gives 640,000 or so distinct CDR3 sequences, 30% to 35% of which show up once; roughly 18% is in the top ten. Which antigens these TCRs recognize remains unknown. The specimen was cultured PBMCs, collected from culture after CMV antigen stimulation. The receptors derive from a human donor in good health (CMV status not recorded). Some clones in this sample may be carry-over from other donors' samples.

The chain uses TRBV2 and TRBJ2-4; D remains ambiguous. This CDR3 comprises 12 residues. Trimming pared 3 bases from V and 4 bases from J, leaving 4 bases between. Germline CDR1 and CDR2: SNHLY and FYNNEI. As DNA, the CDR3 is TGTGCCAGCAGTGATCGGAAAAACATTCAGTACTTC. Its translation: CASSDRKNIQYF.

This clonotype was counted a few times. The CDR3 DNA reads TGTGCCAGCACCGACCAGGCTGCCTTGGGTGAAAAACTGTTTTTT. Its protein is CASTDQAALGEKLFF. The chain joins TRBV28 to TRBJ1-4, with D unresolved. Trimming shortened V by 7 bases and J by 7 bases, and 19 bases separated the two germline ends. The CDR3 totals 15 residues. Looked up from germline, CDR1 is MDHEN and CDR2 is SYDVKM.

This clonotype was detected many times. The chain is built from TRBV7-8 and TRBJ1-2; TRBD1 might be the D (5 bases). Germline assignment: CDR1 SGHVS and CDR2 FQNEAQ. CDR3 size: 16 residues. V was trimmed by 5 bases and J by 0 bases, leaving 16 bases between them. CDR3 bases: TGTGCCAGCAGCGCTGTGCGGGGACCCTCTAACTATGGCTACACCTTC. Amino acid sequence: CASSAVRGPSNYGYTF.

This chain connects TRBV20-1 to TRBJ2-1; TRBD2 aligns across 10 bases. The CDR3 sequence is 14 residues long. Germline V CDR1 and CDR2: DFQATT, SNEGSKA (reference sequence). Trimming removed 4 bases from V and 8 bases from J; junction bases left unmatched: 8. This CDR3 is CSATSQRGGHEQFF. The CDR3 bases are TGCAGTGCTACTAGCCAGCGGGGGGGCCATGAGCAGTTCTTC.

The chain uses TRBV18 and TRBJ1-6; D is ambiguous. CDR3 length: 15 residues. Trimming left V 3 bases short and J 7 bases short, with 13 bases between. Germline loops: CDR1 KGHSH, CDR2 LQKENI. The CDR3 loop is CASSPAGRLNSPLHF. CDR3 coding DNA: TGTGCCAGCTCACCGGCGGGCAGATTGAATTCACCCCTCCACTTT.

The chain links TRBV7-2 to TRBJ2-2; 8 bases are a match to TRBD2. The germline V gene encodes CDR1 SGHTA and CDR2 FQGNSA. This CDR3 is 16 amino acids long. J lost 3 bases, V lost 5 bases, and 8 bases had no gene match. The CDR3 DNA reads TGTGCCAGCAGCCCACAGTGGCGGGGGGACACCGGGGAGCTGTTTTTT. It translates to CASSPQWRGDTGELFF.